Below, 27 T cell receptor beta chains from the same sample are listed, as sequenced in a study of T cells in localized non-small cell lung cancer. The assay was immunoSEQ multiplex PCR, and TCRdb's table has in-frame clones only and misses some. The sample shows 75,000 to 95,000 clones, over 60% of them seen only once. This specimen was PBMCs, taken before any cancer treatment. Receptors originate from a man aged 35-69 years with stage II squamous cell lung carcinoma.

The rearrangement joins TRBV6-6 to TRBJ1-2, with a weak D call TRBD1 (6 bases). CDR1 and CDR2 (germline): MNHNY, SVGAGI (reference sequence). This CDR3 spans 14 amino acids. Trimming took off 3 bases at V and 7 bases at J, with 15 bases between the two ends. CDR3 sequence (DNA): TGTGCCAGCAGTTATGCCCCGGGGGGCGGTGGCTACACCTTC. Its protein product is CASSYAPGGGGYTF.

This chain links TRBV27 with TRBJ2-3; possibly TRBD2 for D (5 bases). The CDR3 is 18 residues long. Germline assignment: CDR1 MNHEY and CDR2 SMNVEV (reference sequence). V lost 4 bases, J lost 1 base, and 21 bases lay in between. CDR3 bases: TGTGCCAGCAGTTCAAAGAGGGCCCGCCAGACGGGCACAGATACGCAGTATTTT. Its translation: CASSSKRARQTGTDTQYF.

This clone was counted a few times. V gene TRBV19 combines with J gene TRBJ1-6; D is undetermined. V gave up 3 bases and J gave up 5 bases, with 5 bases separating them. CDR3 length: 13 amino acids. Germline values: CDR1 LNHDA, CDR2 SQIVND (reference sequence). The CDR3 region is CASSIFDNSPLHF. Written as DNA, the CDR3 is TGTGCCAGTAGTATCTTCGATAATTCACCCCTCCACTTT. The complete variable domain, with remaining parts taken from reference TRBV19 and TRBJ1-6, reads DGGITQSPKYLFRKEGQNVTLSCEQNLNHDAMYWYRQDPGQGLRLIYYSQIVNDFQKGDIAEGYSVSREKKESFPLTVTSAQKNPTAFYLCASSIFDNSPLHFGNGTRLTVT.

The CDR3 DNA reads TGTGCCAGCAGCCCTAATGGGGGTAGCTATGGCTACACCTTC. It specifies CASSPNGGSYGYTF. V gene TRBV7-3 combines with J gene TRBJ1-2, with a weak D call TRBD1 (5 bases). This CDR3 spans 14 amino acids. Germline V gene sequence: CDR1 SGHTA, CDR2 FQGTGA. The ends were cut back, 5 bases at V and 4 bases at J, with 14 bases in the middle.

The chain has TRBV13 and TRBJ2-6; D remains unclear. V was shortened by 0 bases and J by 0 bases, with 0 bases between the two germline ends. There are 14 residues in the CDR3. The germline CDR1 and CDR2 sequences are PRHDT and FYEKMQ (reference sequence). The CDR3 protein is CASSLGSGANVLTF. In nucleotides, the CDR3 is TGTGCCAGCAGCTTAGGCTCTGGGGCCAACGTCCTGACTTTC.

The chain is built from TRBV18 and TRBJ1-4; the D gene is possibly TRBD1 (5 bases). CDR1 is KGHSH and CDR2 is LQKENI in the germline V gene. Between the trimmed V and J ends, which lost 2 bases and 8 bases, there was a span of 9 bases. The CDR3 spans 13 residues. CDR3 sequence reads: CASSPGGKEKLFF. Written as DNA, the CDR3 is TGTGCCAGCTCACCAGGGGGTAAAGAAAAACTGTTTTTT.

DNA of the CDR3: TGTGCCAGCAGCAAAGAGGCAGGGGGCGGAGAGACCCAGTACTTC. This sequence encodes CASSKEAGGGETQYF. This chain uses TRBV7-6 with TRBJ2-5, with 8 bases identical to TRBD1. The CDR3 has 15 residues. Trimming cost V 5 bases and J 4 bases; bases outside gene matches: 9. Germline values: CDR1 SGHVS, CDR2 FNYEAQ.

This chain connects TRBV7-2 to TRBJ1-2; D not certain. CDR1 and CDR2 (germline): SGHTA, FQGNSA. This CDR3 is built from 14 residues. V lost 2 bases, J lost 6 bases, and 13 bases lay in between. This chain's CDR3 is CASSLMLAVDGYTF. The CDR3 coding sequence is TGTGCCAGCAGCTTAATGTTGGCGGTTGATGGCTACACCTTC.

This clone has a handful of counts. The CDR3 spells CASSWGQGARTEAFF. CDR3 nucleotides: TGTGCCAGCAGCTGGGGACAGGGGGCGAGAACTGAAGCTTTCTTT. V usage is TRBV5-5 and J usage is TRBJ1-1, with TRBD1 identical over 12 bases. Germline V CDR1 and CDR2: SGHKS, YYEKEE (reference sequence). CDR3 size: 15 residues. The V gene end was trimmed by 3 bases and the J gene end by 5 bases; junction bases not matched to a gene: 5.

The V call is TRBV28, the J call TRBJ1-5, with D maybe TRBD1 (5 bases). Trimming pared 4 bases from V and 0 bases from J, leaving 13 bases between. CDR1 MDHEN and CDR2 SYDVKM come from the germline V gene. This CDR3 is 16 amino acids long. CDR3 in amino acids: CASSSMRDASNQPQHF. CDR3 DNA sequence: TGTGCCAGCAGTTCTATGCGGGACGCTAGCAATCAGCCCCAGCATTTT.

The chain's CDR3 is CASSLSGSVTEAFF. CDR3 coding DNA: TGTGCCAGCAGCTTATCAGGGTCGGTCACTGAAGCTTTCTTT. The rearrangement links TRBV7-9 to TRBJ1-1; D might be TRBD1 (5 bases). CDR1 is SEHNR and CDR2 is FQNEAQ in the germline V gene (reference sequence). V lost 2 bases and J lost 4, with 11 bases in between. There are 14 residues in the CDR3.

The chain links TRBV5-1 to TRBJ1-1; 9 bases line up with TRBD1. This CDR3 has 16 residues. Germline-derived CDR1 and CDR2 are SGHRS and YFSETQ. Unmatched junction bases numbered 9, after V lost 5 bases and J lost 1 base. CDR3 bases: TGCGCCAGCAGGGCTTCCACGGGACAGGGGAACACTGAAGCTTTCTTT. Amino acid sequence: CASRASTGQGNTEAFF.

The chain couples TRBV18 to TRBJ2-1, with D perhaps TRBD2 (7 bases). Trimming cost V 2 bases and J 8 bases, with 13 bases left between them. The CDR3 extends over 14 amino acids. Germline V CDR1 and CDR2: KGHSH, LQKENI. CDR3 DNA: TGTGCCAGCTCACCAGGGGGGGCGGGCGATGAGCAGTTCTTC. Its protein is CASSPGGAGDEQFF.

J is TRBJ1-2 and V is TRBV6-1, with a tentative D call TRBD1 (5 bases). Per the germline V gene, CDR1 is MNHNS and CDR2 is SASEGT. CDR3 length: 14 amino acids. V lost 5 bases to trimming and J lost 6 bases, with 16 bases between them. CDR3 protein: CASSLYSGTDGYTF. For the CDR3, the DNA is TGTGCCAGCAGTCTATATTCCGGGACGGATGGCTACACCTTC.

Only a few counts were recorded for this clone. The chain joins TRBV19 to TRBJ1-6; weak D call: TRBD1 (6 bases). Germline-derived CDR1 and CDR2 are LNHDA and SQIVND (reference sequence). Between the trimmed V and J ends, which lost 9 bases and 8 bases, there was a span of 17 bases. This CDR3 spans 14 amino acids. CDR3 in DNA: TGTGCCAGCAGATCCCGAGGGGGGGATTCACCCCTCCACTTT. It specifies CASRSRGGDSPLHF.

Written as DNA, the CDR3 is TGTGCCAGCTACAATGACAGAGAGTACGAGCAGTACTTC. This translates into CASYNDREYEQYF. The J gene is TRBJ2-5, the V gene TRBV2; the D gene is possibly TRBD1 (5 bases). The better agreement between TRBJ2-7 and the DNA end casts doubt on the J call. The germline CDR1 and CDR2 sequences are SNHLY and FYNNEI. The CDR3 spans 13 residues.

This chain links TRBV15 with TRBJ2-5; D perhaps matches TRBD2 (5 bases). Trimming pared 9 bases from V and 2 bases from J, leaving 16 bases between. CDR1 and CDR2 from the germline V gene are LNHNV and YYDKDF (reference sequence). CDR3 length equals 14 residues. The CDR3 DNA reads TGTGCCACTGGGGAGAGGGAAGGACAAGAGACCCAGTACTTC. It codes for CATGEREGQETQYF.

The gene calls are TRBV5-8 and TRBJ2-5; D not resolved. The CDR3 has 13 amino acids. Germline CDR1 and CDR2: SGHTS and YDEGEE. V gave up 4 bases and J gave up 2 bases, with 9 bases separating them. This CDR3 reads CASSLQFQETQYF. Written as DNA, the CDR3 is TGTGCCAGCAGCCTGCAGTTTCAAGAGACCCAGTACTTC.

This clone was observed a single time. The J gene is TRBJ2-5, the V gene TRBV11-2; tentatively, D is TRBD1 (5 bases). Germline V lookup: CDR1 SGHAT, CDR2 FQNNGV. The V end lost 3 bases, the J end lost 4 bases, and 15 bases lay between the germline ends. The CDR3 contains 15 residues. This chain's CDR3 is CASSFRAGLRETQYF. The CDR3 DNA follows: TGTGCCAGCAGCTTTCGGGCAGGGTTACGAGAGACCCAGTACTTC.

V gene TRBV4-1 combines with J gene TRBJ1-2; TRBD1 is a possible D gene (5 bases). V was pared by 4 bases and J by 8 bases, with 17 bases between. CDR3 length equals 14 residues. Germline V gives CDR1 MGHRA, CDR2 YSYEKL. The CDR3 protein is CASSLSGTADGYTF. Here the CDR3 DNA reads TGCGCCAGCAGCCTATCCGGGACCGCAGACGGCTACACCTTC.

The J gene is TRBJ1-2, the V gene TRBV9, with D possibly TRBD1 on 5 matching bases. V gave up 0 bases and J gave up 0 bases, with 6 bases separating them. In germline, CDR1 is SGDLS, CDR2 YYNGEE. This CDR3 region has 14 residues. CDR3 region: CASSVGQSNYGYTF. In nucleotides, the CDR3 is TGTGCCAGCAGCGTAGGACAGTCTAACTATGGCTACACCTTC. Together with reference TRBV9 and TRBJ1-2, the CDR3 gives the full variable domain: DSGVTQTPKHLITATGQRVTLRCSPRSGDLSVYWYQQSLDQGLQFLIQYYNGEERAKGNILERFSAQQFPDLHSELNLSSLELGDSALYFCASSVGQSNYGYTFGSGTRLTVV.

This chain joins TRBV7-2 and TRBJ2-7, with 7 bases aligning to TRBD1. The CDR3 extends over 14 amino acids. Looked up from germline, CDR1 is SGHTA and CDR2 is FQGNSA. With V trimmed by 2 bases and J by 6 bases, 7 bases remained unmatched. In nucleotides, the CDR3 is TGTGCCAGCAGCTTAATGACAGGGTTTAGCGAGCAGTACTTC. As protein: CASSLMTGFSEQYF.

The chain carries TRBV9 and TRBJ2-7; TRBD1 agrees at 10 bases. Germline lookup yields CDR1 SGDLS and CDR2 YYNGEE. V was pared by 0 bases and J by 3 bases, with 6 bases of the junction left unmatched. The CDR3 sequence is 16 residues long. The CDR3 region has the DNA TGTGCCAGCAGCGTAGCCACGGGACAGGGGCTCTACGAGCAGTACTTC. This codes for CASSVATGQGLYEQYF.

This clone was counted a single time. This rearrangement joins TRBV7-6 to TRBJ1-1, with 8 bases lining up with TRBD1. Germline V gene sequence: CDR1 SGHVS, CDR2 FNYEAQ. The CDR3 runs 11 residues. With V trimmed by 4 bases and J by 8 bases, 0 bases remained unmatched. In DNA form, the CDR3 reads TGTGCCAGCAGCTGGGACAGGGAAGCTTTCTTT. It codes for CASSWDREAFF.

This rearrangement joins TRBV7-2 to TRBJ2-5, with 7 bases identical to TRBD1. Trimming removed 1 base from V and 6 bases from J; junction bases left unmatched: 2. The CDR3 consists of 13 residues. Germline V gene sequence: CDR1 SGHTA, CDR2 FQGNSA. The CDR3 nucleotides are TGTGCCAGCAGCTTAGACAGGGGACAGACCCAGTACTTC. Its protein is CASSLDRGQTQYF.

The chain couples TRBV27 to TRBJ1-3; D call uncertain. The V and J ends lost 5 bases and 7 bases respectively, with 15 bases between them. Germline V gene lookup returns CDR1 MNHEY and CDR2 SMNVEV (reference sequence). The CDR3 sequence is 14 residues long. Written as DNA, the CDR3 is TGTGCCAGCAGTGCGACCGGTTTGAGGAACACCATATATTTT. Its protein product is CASSATGLRNTIYF.

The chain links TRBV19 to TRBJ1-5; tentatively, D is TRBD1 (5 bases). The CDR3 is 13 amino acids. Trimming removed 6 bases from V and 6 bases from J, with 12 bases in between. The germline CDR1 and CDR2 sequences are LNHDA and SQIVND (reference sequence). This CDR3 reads CASSLVGVQPQHF. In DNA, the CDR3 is TGTGCCAGTAGCCTCGTAGGGGTTCAGCCCCAGCATTTT.